The 27 T cell receptor beta chains in this list originate from one sample, sequenced in a study of blood T cell repertoires in COVID-19. The data were produced by immunoSEQ multiplex PCR, yet TCRdb's version contains in-frame clones alone and is incomplete. Of about 62,000 clones in the sample, more than 55% were seen once. Sequences were obtained from PBMCs or T cells enriched from blood (not recorded which). All receptors come from a woman aged 60-75 years who had been exposed to COVID-19.

The chain employs TRBV28 and TRBJ1-3; weak D call: TRBD1 (6 bases). The ends were cut back, 2 bases at V and 6 bases at J, with 11 bases in the middle. The CDR3 extends over 14 amino acids. Germline V CDR1 and CDR2: MDHEN, SYDVKM. The CDR3 DNA follows: TGTGCCAGCAGTTTACAGGGGCCCGTAAACACCATATATTTT. Translating gives CASSLQGPVNTIYF.

The chain couples TRBV4-3 to TRBJ1-4; a possible D gene is TRBD1 (6 bases). Trimming pared 2 bases from V and 8 bases from J, leaving 12 bases between. This CDR3 is built from 14 residues. Looked up from germline, CDR1 is LGHNA and CDR2 is YSLEER. The CDR3 DNA reads as TGCGCCAGCAGCCAACAGCAGGGGAGAGAAAAACTGTTTTTT. Its protein product is CASSQQQGREKLFF.

This clone was counted a single time. This sequence joins TRBV27 and TRBJ2-1; possibly TRBD1 for D (6 bases). With 3 bases removed from V and 6 bases from J, the gap between germline ends came to 12 bases. This CDR3 has 14 amino acids. Germline-derived CDR1 and CDR2 are MNHEY and SMNVEV (reference sequence). Here the CDR3 reads CASSLPTTGNEQFF. DNA for the CDR3: TGTGCCAGCAGTTTGCCTACGACAGGCAATGAGCAGTTCTTC.

This clone appeared many times. CDR3 in amino acids: CASSDNTRGTEAFF. As DNA, the CDR3 is TGTGCCAGCAGCGATAATACGAGAGGGACTGAAGCTTTCTTT. This sequence joins TRBV7-9 and TRBJ1-1; D is unresolved. There are 14 residues in the CDR3. Deletions cut 5 bases from V and 5 bases from J, with 15 bases between. Per the germline V gene, CDR1 is SEHNR and CDR2 is FQNEAQ (reference sequence). The whole variable domain, filled in from reference TRBV7-9 and TRBJ1-1, reads DTGVSQNPRHKITKRGQNVTFRCDPISEHNRLYWYRQTLGQGPEFLTYFQNEAQLEKSRLLSDRFSAERPKGSFSTLEIQRTEQGDSAMYLCASSDNTRGTEAFFGQGTRLTVV.

This rearrangement joins TRBV9 to TRBJ1-2; D ambiguous. V lost 4 bases to trimming and J lost 4 bases, with 23 bases between them. From germline, CDR1 is SGDLS and CDR2 YYNGEE. The CDR3 loop spans 17 amino acids. The CDR3 loop reads CASSPTPTPRNPYGYTF. For the CDR3, the DNA is TGTGCCAGCAGCCCCACTCCGACCCCTAGAAACCCCTATGGCTACACCTTC.

The chain employs TRBV18 and TRBJ1-5; 8 bases map to TRBD1. Trimming at V came to 3 bases and at J to 6 bases, leaving 7 bases not matched to a gene. The germline V gene encodes CDR1 KGHSH and CDR2 LQKENI. This CDR3 spans 15 amino acids. Here the CDR3 reads CASSPTGQGGQPQHF. The CDR3 region has the DNA TGTGCCAGCTCACCGACAGGACAGGGAGGTCAGCCCCAGCATTTT.

The chain is built from TRBV9 and TRBJ2-2; 7 bases agree with TRBD2. V shed 5 bases, J shed 7 bases, and the junction held 8 bases outside the gene matches. Per germline, CDR1 SGDLS and CDR2 YYNGEE. The CDR3 spans 14 residues. Here the CDR3 DNA reads TGTGCCAGCAGGGGCAGCGGGGTTGGCGGGGAGCTGTTTTTT. Translated, it gives CASRGSGVGGELFF.

The CDR3 here is CASSSLDRELGYTF. DNA of the CDR3: TGTGCCAGCAGCTCACTCGACAGGGAGCTTGGCTACACCTTC. The chain couples TRBV9 to TRBJ1-2; 7 nucleotides line up with TRBD1. Looked up from germline, CDR1 is SGDLS and CDR2 is YYNGEE. The CDR3 length is 14 residues. Trimming took 4 bases from V and 7 from J; bases not matched to a gene: 10.

The rearrangement links TRBV5-1 to TRBJ2-5; D might be TRBD1 (5 bases). Germline V gene lookup returns CDR1 SGHRS and CDR2 YFSETQ. V was trimmed by 1 base and J by 4 bases, leaving 5 bases between them. This CDR3 has 12 amino acids. Here the CDR3 DNA reads TGCGCCAGCAGCTTGCAGGGAGAGACCCAGTACTTC. Translation gives CASSLQGETQYF.

The chain's CDR3 is CASSSDRGYGTDTQYF. CDR3 nucleotide sequence: TGTGCCAGCAGCTCAGACAGGGGGTATGGCACAGATACGCAGTATTTT. The J gene is TRBJ2-3, the V gene TRBV7-2; 9 bases align to TRBD1. The ends lost 4 bases at V and 1 base at J; junction bases unmatched: 6. CDR1 and CDR2 from the germline V gene are SGHTA and FQGNSA. This CDR3 is 16 amino acids long. The variable domain in full, with the rest retrieved from reference TRBV7-2 and TRBJ2-3, is GAGVSQSPSNKVTEKGKDVELRCDPISGHTALYWYRQSLGQGLEFLIYFQGNSAPDKSGLPSDRFSAERTGGSVSTLTIQRTQQEDSAVYLCASSSDRGYGTDTQYFGPGTRLTVL.

CDR3 sequence (DNA): TGTGCCAGCAGTTCCTCACTTTCCGAGCAGTACTTC. Protein: CASSSSLSEQYF. The chain is built from TRBV28 and TRBJ2-7; D ambiguous. The CDR3 extends over 12 amino acids. Germline V CDR1 and CDR2: MDHEN, SYDVKM. V was clipped by 4 bases and J by 6 bases, with 10 bases between them. Variable domain in full (rest from reference TRBV28 and TRBJ2-7): DVKVTQSSRYLVKRTGEKVFLECVQDMDHENMFWYRQDPGLGLRLIYFSYDVKMKEKGDIPEGYSVSREKKERFSLILESASTNQTSMYLCASSSSLSEQYFGPGTRLTVT.

V and J are TRBV21-1 and TRBJ2-4; the D call in the table, TRBD1, was not verified against the DNA. TRBV21-1 represents a pseudogene. The CDR3 has 13 residues. CDR3 in amino acids: CASSPPDRRHQYF. CDR3 DNA: TGTGCCAGCAGCCCCCCGGACAGGAGACATCAGTACTTC.

Comment on this clone: At one end, the junction sequence differs from germline, possibly due to a read error. V gene TRBV5-1 combines with J gene TRBJ2-2, with 8 bases identical to TRBD2. The germline gives CDR1 SGHRS, CDR2 YFSETQ. The CDR3 consists of 20 residues. The CDR3 nucleotides are TGCGCCAGCAGTTTGGTTCCCCCGGTGGCGGGGGGTGCGGAGACCGGGGAGCTGTTTTTT. This gives the protein CASSLVPPVAGGAETGELFF.

The chain uses TRBV11-2 and TRBJ2-1; D unclear. CDR1 and CDR2 (germline): SGHAT, FQNNGV. This CDR3 has 14 amino acids. V was trimmed by 0 bases and J by 4 bases, leaving 7 bases between them. The CDR3: CASSLDNGYNEQFF. As DNA, the CDR3 is TGTGCCAGCAGCTTAGATAACGGTTACAATGAGCAGTTCTTC. The full variable domain, with the rest looked up from reference TRBV11-2 and TRBJ2-1, is EAGVAQSPRYKIIEKRQSVAFWCNPISGHATLYWYQQILGQGPKLLIQFQNNGVVDDSQLPKDRFSAERLKGVDSTLKIQPAKLEDSAVYLCASSLDNGYNEQFFGPGTRLTVL.

The V and J genes are TRBV27 and TRBJ1-1, with 8 bases aligning to TRBD1. The CDR3 contains 15 residues. Germline V gene sequence: CDR1 MNHEY, CDR2 SMNVEV (reference sequence). V shed 2 bases, J shed 1 base, and the junction held 3 bases outside the gene matches. The CDR3 DNA reads as TGTGCCAGCAGTTTAAGACAGGGGAGGAACACTGAAGCTTTCTTT. This translates into CASSLRQGRNTEAFF.

J is TRBJ2-5 and V is TRBV7-2; tentative D call: TRBD1 (7 bases). The CDR3 spans 14 residues. Looked up from germline, CDR1 is SGHTA and CDR2 is FQGNSA. Trimming took off 5 bases at V and 2 bases at J, with 12 bases between the two ends. The CDR3 DNA reads TGTGCCAGCAGCCAACAGGGGAGGCAAGAGACCCAGTACTTC. Its translation: CASSQQGRQETQYF.

The CDR3 spells CASSPGGPSTDTQYF. The CDR3 DNA reads TGTGCCAGCAGCCCCGGGGGGCCTAGCACAGATACGCAGTATTTT. The chain uses TRBV7-9 and TRBJ2-3; D perhaps matches TRBD2 (7 bases). Germline V gene lookup returns CDR1 SEHNR and CDR2 FQNEAQ (reference sequence). V lost 5 bases to trimming and J lost 0 bases, with 12 bases between them. There are 15 residues in the CDR3.

The CDR3 coding sequence is TGTGCCTGGATGGGACAGCCCAATCAGCCCCAGCATTTT. Its protein is CAWMGQPNQPQHF. The chain joins TRBV30 to TRBJ1-5; TRBD1 matches at 7 bases. Germline V gives CDR1 GTSNPN, CDR2 SVGIG (reference sequence). The V and J ends lost 4 bases and 3 bases, in that order; junction bases with no gene match: 3. The CDR3 extends over 13 amino acids.

This rearrangement joins TRBV29-1 to TRBJ2-1; possible D gene TRBD1, 6 bases. Trimming removed 6 bases at V and 8 bases at J, with 11 bases between. Germline CDR1 is SQVTM and CDR2 is ANQGSEA. The CDR3 spans 11 residues. CDR3 sequence (DNA): TGCAGCGTCGAATACAGGGATGAGCAGTTCTTC. Translated: CSVEYRDEQFF.

V and J are TRBV5-5 and TRBJ2-1; a possible D gene is TRBD2 (6 bases). Germline V CDR1 and CDR2: SGHKS, YYEKEE (reference sequence). The CDR3 is made up of 13 amino acids. V lost 3 bases and J 8 bases, leaving 12 bases between the germline ends. CDR3 in amino acids: CASSSTSRDEQFF. CDR3 bases: TGTGCCAGCAGCTCTACTAGCCGCGATGAGCAGTTCTTC.

The chain uses TRBV6-5 and TRBJ1-2; 8 nucleotides match TRBD1. The CDR3 sequence is 15 residues long. V lost 10 bases and J lost 3; bases outside the gene matches: 13. Germline V gene data show CDR1 as MNHEY and CDR2 as SVGAGI. CDR3 protein: CATQRAGGRDYGYTF. In nucleotides, the CDR3 is TGTGCCACCCAAAGGGCAGGGGGCCGAGACTATGGCTACACCTTC.

The rearrangement joins TRBV2 to TRBJ1-4; D not certain. The CDR3 totals 14 residues. Germline CDR1 SNHLY, CDR2 FYNNEI. Trimming removed 2 bases at V and 10 bases at J, with 14 bases between. CDR3 nucleotides: TGTGCCAGCAGTGAAATGACCCCTCGGGGAAAACTGTTTTTT. Translated, it gives CASSEMTPRGKLFF.

The chain employs TRBV7-9 and TRBJ2-5; D not resolved. The CDR3 length is 10 residues. V was shortened by 10 bases and J by 4 bases, with 7 bases between the two germline ends. CDR1 and CDR2 (germline): SEHNR, FQNEAQ (reference sequence). CDR3 sequence: CATLPETQYF. As DNA, the CDR3 is TGTGCCACACTGCCAGAGACCCAGTACTTC. Based on the CDR3 plus reference TRBV7-9 and TRBJ2-5, the full variable domain is DTGVSQNPRHKITKRGQNVTFRCDPISEHNRLYWYRQTLGQGPEFLTYFQNEAQLEKSRLLSDRFSAERPKGSFSTLEIQRTEQGDSAMYLCATLPETQYFGPGTRLLVL.

In its sample, this clone was seen many times. Other nucleotide sequences in the sample specify the same CDR3. The J gene is TRBJ1-1, the V gene TRBV19; 7 bases agree with TRBD1. Trimming removed 4 bases from V and 2 bases from J; junction bases left unmatched: 7. Germline V lookup: CDR1 LNHDA, CDR2 SQIVND (reference sequence). The length of the CDR3 is 15 residues. The CDR3 nucleotides read TGTGCCAGTAGTACACCGGGACAGCGTAACACTGAAGCTTTCTTT. Translating gives CASSTPGQRNTEAFF.

The CDR3 loop reads CASSQAGGAADTQYF. The CDR3 DNA sequence: TGTGCCAGCAGCCAAGCAGGGGGCGCAGCAGATACGCAGTATTTT. The genes are TRBV3-1 (or the pseudogene TRBV3-2) and TRBJ2-3; 8 positions match TRBD1. The CDR3 totals 15 residues. Germline V gene data show CDR1 as LGHDT and CDR2 as YNNKEL (reference sequence). The ends lost 1 base at V and 4 bases at J; junction bases unmatched: 4.

The rearrangement joins TRBV6-4 to TRBJ1-2; 10 bases map to TRBD1. CDR1 is MRHNA and CDR2 is SNTAGT in the germline V gene. CDR3 size: 15 residues. The V and J ends lost 5 bases and 10 bases, in that order; junction bases with no gene match: 13. The CDR3 is CASSKRGGTGEIYTF. DNA for the CDR3: TGTGCCAGCAGTAAACGAGGTGGGACAGGGGAAATCTACACCTTC.

V is TRBV24-1 and J is TRBJ2-3; D is perhaps TRBD1 (5 bases). The CDR3 extends over 16 amino acids. Germline V gene sequence: CDR1 KGHDR, CDR2 SFDVKD. Trimming took off 4 bases at V and 1 base at J, with 14 bases between the two ends. CDR3 nucleotides: TGTGCCACCAGTGACCGGGCGGAAGGGGGCACAGATACGCAGTATTTT. Encoded protein: CATSDRAEGGTDTQYF.